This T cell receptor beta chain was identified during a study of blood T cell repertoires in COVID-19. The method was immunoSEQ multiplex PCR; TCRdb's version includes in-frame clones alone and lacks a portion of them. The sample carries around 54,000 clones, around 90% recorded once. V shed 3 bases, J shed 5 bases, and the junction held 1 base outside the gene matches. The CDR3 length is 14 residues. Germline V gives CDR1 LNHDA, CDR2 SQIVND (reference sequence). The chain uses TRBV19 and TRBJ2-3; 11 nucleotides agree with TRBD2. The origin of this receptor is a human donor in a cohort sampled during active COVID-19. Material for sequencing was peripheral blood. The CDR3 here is CASSISGREDTQYF. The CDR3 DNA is TGTGCCAGTAGTATTAGCGGGAGGGAAGATACGCAGTATTTT. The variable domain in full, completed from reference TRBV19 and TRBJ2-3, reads DGGITQSPKYLFRKEGQNVTLSCEQNLNHDAMYWYRQDPGQGLRLIYYSQIVNDFQKGDIAEGYSVSREKKESFPLTVTSAQKNPTAFYLCASSISGREDTQYFGPGTRLTVL.